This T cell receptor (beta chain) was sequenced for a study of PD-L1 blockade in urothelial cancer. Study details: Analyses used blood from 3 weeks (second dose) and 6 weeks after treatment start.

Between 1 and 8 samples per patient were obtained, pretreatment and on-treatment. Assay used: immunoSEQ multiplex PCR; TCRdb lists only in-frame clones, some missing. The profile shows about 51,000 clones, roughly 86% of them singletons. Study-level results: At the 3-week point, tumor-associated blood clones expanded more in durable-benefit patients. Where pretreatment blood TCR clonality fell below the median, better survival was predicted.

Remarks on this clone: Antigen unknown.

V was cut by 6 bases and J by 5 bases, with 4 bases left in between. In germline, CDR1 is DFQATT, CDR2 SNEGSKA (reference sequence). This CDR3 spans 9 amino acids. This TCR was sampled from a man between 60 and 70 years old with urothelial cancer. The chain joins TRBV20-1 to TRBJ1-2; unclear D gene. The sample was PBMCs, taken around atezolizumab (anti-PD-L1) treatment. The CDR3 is CSATYGYTF. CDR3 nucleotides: TGCAGTGCCACATATGGCTACACCTTC.